What follows are 11 T cell receptor beta chains derived from one specimen sequenced in a study of blood T cell repertoires in COVID-19. The method was immunoSEQ multiplex PCR; TCRdb's version includes in-frame clones alone and lacks a portion of them. The sample has 200,000 to 250,000 clones; 65% to 85% are singletons. The sequenced material came from peripheral blood. The receptors derive from a human donor in a cohort sampled during active COVID-19.

The V call is TRBV11-2, the J call TRBJ1-5; D not resolved. This CDR3 comprises 13 residues. CDR1 and CDR2 (germline): SGHAT, FQNNGV. The V end was cut by 5 bases, the J end by 6 bases, with 11 bases between. The CDR3, as DNA: TGTGCCAGCAGCCCAGAGCCAGGTCAGCCCCAGCATTTT. This sequence encodes CASSPEPGQPQHF.

V gene TRBV30 combines with J gene TRBJ2-7; a possible D gene is TRBD2 (7 bases). Germline V gene lookup returns CDR1 GTSNPN and CDR2 SVGIG (reference sequence). The CDR3 extends over 13 amino acids. With 5 bases removed from V and 4 bases from J, the gap between germline ends came to 15 bases. The CDR3 protein is CAWGERDTYEQYF. The CDR3 coding sequence is TGTGCCTGGGGAGAGCGGGACACTTACGAGCAGTACTTC.

The CDR3: CASSVASGGGTQYF. In DNA, the CDR3 is TGTGCCAGCAGCGTAGCTAGCGGGGGGGGTACGCAGTATTTT. The chain has TRBV9 and TRBJ2-3; 12 bases are shared with TRBD2. The germline V gene encodes CDR1 SGDLS and CDR2 YYNGEE. CDR3 length: 14 amino acids. Trimming at V came to 0 bases and at J to 8 bases, leaving 1 base not matched to a gene.

The chain combines TRBV19 with TRBJ1-3, with D possibly TRBD1 on 5 matching bases. The V gene lost 9 bases and the J gene lost 0 bases, with 21 bases spanning the gap. The CDR3 runs to 17 residues. Germline loops: CDR1 LNHDA, CDR2 SQIVND (reference sequence). The CDR3 region is CASRRGKAAHSGNTIYF. CDR3 in DNA: TGTGCCAGCAGAAGGGGTAAGGCAGCCCACTCTGGAAACACCATATATTTT.

V usage is TRBV15 and J usage is TRBJ1-2; tentative D call: TRBD1 (6 bases). The germline V gene encodes CDR1 LNHNV and CDR2 YYDKDF (reference sequence). The CDR3 spans 16 residues. V was clipped by 0 bases and J by 6 bases, with 17 bases between them. In DNA, the CDR3 is TGTGCCACCAGCAGAGATCTCGATCCAGGGGCTGATGGCTACACCTTC. Translating it yields CATSRDLDPGADGYTF.

This sequence joins TRBV7-2 and TRBJ2-2, with a weak D call TRBD1 (6 bases). Per germline, CDR1 SGHTA and CDR2 FQGNSA. There are 16 residues in the CDR3. V dropped 1 base and J dropped 3 bases, with 12 bases sitting between them. In DNA, the CDR3 is TGTGCCAGCAGCTTAGTGGGGACAAGCCACACCGGGGAGCTGTTTTTT. This sequence encodes CASSLVGTSHTGELFF.

V is TRBV6-4 and J is TRBJ2-1, with 10 bases identical to TRBD1. The CDR3 covers 15 residues. Per the germline V gene, CDR1 is MRHNA and CDR2 is SNTAGT. V shed 0 bases, J shed 7 bases, and the junction held 3 bases outside the gene matches. CDR3 coding DNA: TGTGCCAGCAGTGACTCGACAGGGGGCAGGAATGAGCAGTTCTTC. Protein sequence: CASSDSTGGRNEQFF.

CDR3 loop: CASKPDRRPTNEKLFF. The DNA of the CDR3 is TGTGCCAGCAAACCGGACAGGCGACCAACTAATGAAAAACTGTTTTTT. The genes are TRBV6-9 and TRBJ1-4, with 7 nucleotides matching TRBD1. The CDR3 is 16 residues long. V shed 7 bases and J 0 bases; nucleotides not matched to a gene: 8. Germline CDR1 reads MNHGY; CDR2 reads SVAAGI.

The chain combines TRBV5-5 with TRBJ2-2; a possible D gene is TRBD1 (6 bases). Between the trimmed V and J ends, which lost 4 bases and 0 bases, there was a span of 13 bases. In germline, CDR1 is SGHKS, CDR2 YYEKEE (reference sequence). The CDR3 covers 16 residues. The CDR3 coding sequence is TGTGCCAGCAGCCGTCAGACAGGAGCGAACACCGGGGAGCTGTTTTTT. It is translated as CASSRQTGANTGELFF.

This chain uses TRBV27 with TRBJ1-3, with D perhaps matching TRBD1 (5 bases). Germline CDR1 is MNHEY and CDR2 is SMNVEV (reference sequence). The CDR3 runs to 14 residues. Between the trimmed V and J ends, which lost 2 bases and 3 bases, there was a span of 8 bases. The CDR3 loop reads CASSLAGDGNTIYF. CDR3 DNA sequence: TGTGCCAGCAGTTTAGCGGGGGATGGAAACACCATATATTTT.

This chain links TRBV5-1 with TRBJ2-2; D unclear. The CDR3 has 13 residues. Looked up from germline, CDR1 is SGHRS and CDR2 is YFSETQ. V was cut by 0 bases and J by 7 bases, with 7 bases left in between. CDR3 DNA sequence: TGCGCCAGCAGCTTGGAGCCGGGCGGGGAGCTGTTTTTT. It yields the protein CASSLEPGGELFF.